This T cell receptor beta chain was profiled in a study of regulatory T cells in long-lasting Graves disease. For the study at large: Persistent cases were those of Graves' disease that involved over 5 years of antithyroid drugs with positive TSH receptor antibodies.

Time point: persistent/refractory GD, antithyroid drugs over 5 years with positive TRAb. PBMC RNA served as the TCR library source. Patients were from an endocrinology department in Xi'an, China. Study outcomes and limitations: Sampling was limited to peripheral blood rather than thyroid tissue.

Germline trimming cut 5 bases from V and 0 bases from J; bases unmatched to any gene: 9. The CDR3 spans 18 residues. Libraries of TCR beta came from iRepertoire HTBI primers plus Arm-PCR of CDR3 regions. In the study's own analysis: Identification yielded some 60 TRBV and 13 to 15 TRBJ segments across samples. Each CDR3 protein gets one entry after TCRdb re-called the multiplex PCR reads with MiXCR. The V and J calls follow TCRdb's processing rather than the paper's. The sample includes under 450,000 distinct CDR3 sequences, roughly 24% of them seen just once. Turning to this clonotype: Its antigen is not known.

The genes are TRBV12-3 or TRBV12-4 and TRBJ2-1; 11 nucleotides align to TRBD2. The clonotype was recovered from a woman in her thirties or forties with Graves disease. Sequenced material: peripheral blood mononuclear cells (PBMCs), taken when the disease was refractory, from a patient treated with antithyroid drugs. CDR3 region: CASSPIAGGSGSYNEQFF. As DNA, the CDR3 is TGTGCCAGCAGTCCGATAGCGGGAGGGTCTGGCTCCTACAATGAGCAGTTCTTC.